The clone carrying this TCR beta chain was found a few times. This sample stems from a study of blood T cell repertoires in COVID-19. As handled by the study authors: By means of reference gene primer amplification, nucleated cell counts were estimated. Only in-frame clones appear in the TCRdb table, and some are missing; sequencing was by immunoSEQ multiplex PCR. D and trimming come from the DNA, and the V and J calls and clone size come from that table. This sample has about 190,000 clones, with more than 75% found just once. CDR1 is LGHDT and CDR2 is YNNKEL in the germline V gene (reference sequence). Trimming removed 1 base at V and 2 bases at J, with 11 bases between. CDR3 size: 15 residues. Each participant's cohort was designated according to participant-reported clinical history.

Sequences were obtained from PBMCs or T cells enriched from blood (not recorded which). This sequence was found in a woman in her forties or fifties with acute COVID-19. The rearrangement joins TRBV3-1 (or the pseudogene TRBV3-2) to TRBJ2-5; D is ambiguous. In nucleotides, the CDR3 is TGTGCCAGCAGCCAAGCCCAAGGAGTACAAGAGACCCAGTACTTC. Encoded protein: CASSQAQGVQETQYF.